Listed here are 29 T cell receptor beta chains from one sample, sequenced in a study of T-cell memory formation after mild COVID-19. TCRdb re-called the 5' RACE reads with MiXCR, one entry per CDR3 protein. The table has 250,000 to 350,000 distinct CDR3 sequences, 19% seen once. Sequencing used PBMCs or a T cell subset sorted from them (not recorded which). These receptors all stem from a man between 18 and 29 years old who had mild COVID-19 (a few samples of this study predate the infection). Cell type and time point are not known.

This clonotype has just a few counts. The V and J genes are TRBV6-1 and TRBJ1-5; a possible D gene is TRBD1 (6 bases). This CDR3 has 16 residues. Trimming removed 0 bases at V and 13 bases at J, with 22 bases between. Germline lookup yields CDR1 MNHNS and CDR2 SASEGT. The CDR3 loop is CASSEAAPDSLPPQHF. CDR3 in DNA: TGTGCCAGCAGTGAAGCGGCCCCGGACAGCCTTCCTCCTCAGCATTTT.

This chain connects TRBV9 to TRBJ2-1, with D possibly TRBD2 on 5 matching bases. Germline CDR1 reads SGDLS; CDR2 reads YYNGEE. V was cut by 6 bases and J by 7 bases, with 17 bases left in between. The CDR3 covers 14 residues. The CDR3 loop reads CASKTGLTGNEQFF. The CDR3 DNA is TGTGCCAGCAAGACCGGACTCACCGGGAATGAGCAGTTCTTC.

The gene calls are TRBV5-1 and TRBJ2-3; TRBD1 agrees at 9 bases. Germline CDR1 reads SGHRS; CDR2 reads YFSETQ. The CDR3 spans 14 residues. V lost 1 base to trimming and J lost 5 bases; unmatched junction nucleotides: 2. The CDR3 protein is CASSLTGGEDTQYF. The DNA for the CDR3 is TGCGCCAGCAGCTTGACAGGGGGCGAAGATACGCAGTATTTT.

This clonotype appeared a few times. The chain joins TRBV6-5 to TRBJ2-1, with a weak D call TRBD2 (5 bases). Looked up from germline, CDR1 is MNHEY and CDR2 is SVGAGI. The CDR3 length is 13 residues. Trimming shortened V by 6 bases and J by 5 bases, and 11 bases separated the two germline ends. The CDR3 region is CASRPGSDNEQFF. The CDR3 region has the DNA TGTGCCAGCAGGCCGGGGTCTGACAATGAGCAGTTCTTC.

This clonotype was counted only a few times. V usage is TRBV7-2 and J usage is TRBJ2-5, with 10 positions matching TRBD2. This CDR3 region has 15 residues. Per the germline V gene, CDR1 is SGHTA and CDR2 is FQGNSA. V gave up 6 bases and J gave up 5 bases; unmatched junction bases: 9. The CDR3 sequence: CASRQSGGAWETQYF. In DNA form, the CDR3 reads TGTGCCAGCAGACAGAGCGGGGGGGCCTGGGAGACCCAGTACTTC.

The J gene is TRBJ1-4, the V gene TRBV2, with unresolved D. V was shortened by 4 bases and J by 11 bases, with 11 bases between the two germline ends. The CDR3 is 12 residues long. Per the germline V gene, CDR1 is SNHLY and CDR2 is FYNNEI. Here the CDR3 DNA reads TGTGCCAGCAGTGGCCGGGGAGGGAAACTGTTTTTT. It translates to CASSGRGGKLFF.

This clonotype turned up a few times. The rearrangement joins TRBV12-3 or TRBV12-4 to TRBJ2-3; D possibly corresponds to TRBD2 (7 bases). This CDR3 is built from 15 residues. Trimming left V 7 bases short and J 2 bases short, with 16 bases between. The CDR3 here is CASTGDGGLTDTQYF. CDR3 coding DNA: TGTGCCAGCACCGGGGACGGGGGGCTCACAGATACGCAGTATTTT.

This rearrangement joins TRBV28 to TRBJ2-5; 7 bases are shared with TRBD2. Germline CDR1 and CDR2: MDHEN and SYDVKM. The CDR3 consists of 15 residues. J was trimmed by 0 bases and V by 6 bases; bases with no gene match: 7. This chain's CDR3 is CASSPNSGNQETQYF. The DNA of the CDR3 is TGTGCCAGCAGCCCAAACAGCGGGAACCAAGAGACCCAGTACTTC.

This chain connects TRBV6-5 to TRBJ1-5, with 9 bases that match TRBD1. Per the germline V gene, CDR1 is MNHEY and CDR2 is SVGAGI. The trim removed 11 bases at V and 1 base at J, leaving 6 bases unmatched. The CDR3 loop spans 14 amino acids. CDR3 sequence reads: CAVGTGSSNQPQHF. The CDR3, as DNA: TGTGCCGTCGGGACAGGGAGCAGCAATCAGCCCCAGCATTTT.

This clonotype was detected a few times. The rearrangement uses TRBV7-9 and TRBJ2-1, with D perhaps matching TRBD2 (5 bases). The CDR3 has 12 residues. Germline loops: CDR1 SEHNR, CDR2 FQNEAQ (reference sequence). The V gene lost 2 bases and the J gene lost 8 bases, with 7 bases spanning the gap. Written as DNA, the CDR3 is TGTGCCAGCAGCTTAAGAGGGTATGAGCAGTTCTTC. This translates into CASSLRGYEQFF.

This rearrangement joins TRBV6-6 to TRBJ1-1, with a possible D match to TRBD1 (5 bases). From germline, CDR1 is MNHNY and CDR2 SVGAGI (reference sequence). V lost 8 bases, J lost 7 bases, and 11 bases lay in between. This CDR3 spans 11 amino acids. The CDR3 reads CASARGIEAFF. The CDR3 nucleotides are TGTGCCAGCGCCCGGGGGATTGAAGCTTTCTTT.

The CDR3 sequence: CASSADTGDQKNTIYF. The CDR3 bases are TGTGCCAGCAGTGCCGACACAGGGGATCAAAAAAACACCATATATTTT. This rearrangement joins TRBV6-5 to TRBJ1-3; 7 bases agree with TRBD1. The J segment lost 6 bases and the V segment lost 5 bases, leaving 13 bases of the junction unmatched. The CDR3 is 16 residues long. Germline V lookup: CDR1 MNHEY, CDR2 SVGAGI.

The rearrangement links TRBV7-9 to TRBJ1-1; D is possibly TRBD1 (5 bases). The CDR3 extends over 16 amino acids. V lost 4 bases and J 0 bases, leaving 15 bases between the germline ends. Germline V lookup: CDR1 SEHNR, CDR2 FQNEAQ (reference sequence). DNA of the CDR3: TGTGCCAGCAGCTCCTTCAGGGCCTCAATGAACACTGAAGCTTTCTTT. Its protein is CASSSFRASMNTEAFF.

In this sample, this clonotype turned up many times. CDR3 residues: CASSLNGAEAFF. The CDR3 region has the DNA TGTGCCAGCAGCCTAAACGGGGCGGAGGCTTTCTTT. The rearrangement joins TRBV7-6 to TRBJ1-1; perhaps TRBD1 as D (5 bases). CDR3 length: 12 residues. In germline, CDR1 is SGHVS, CDR2 FNYEAQ. V was cut by 5 bases and J by 11 bases, with 15 bases left in between.

This clonotype was observed a handful of times. The chain employs TRBV12-3 or TRBV12-4 and TRBJ2-2; D is unclear. Trimming took off 0 bases at V and 3 bases at J, with 5 bases between the two ends. The length of the CDR3 is 14 residues. CDR3 region: CASSLAGHTGELFF. CDR3 sequence (DNA): TGTGCCAGCAGTTTAGCAGGGCACACCGGGGAGCTGTTTTTT.

V usage is TRBV7-2 and J usage is TRBJ2-3, with D uncertain. The CDR3 extends over 16 amino acids. The V end was cut by 1 base, the J end by 1 base, with 12 bases between. The germline V gene encodes CDR1 SGHTA and CDR2 FQGNSA. The CDR3 spells CASSLVGSVGTDTQYF. In DNA form, the CDR3 reads TGTGCCAGCAGCTTAGTAGGGTCGGTCGGCACAGATACGCAGTATTTT.

The CDR3 reads CASSPLGDGSLYGYTF. The CDR3 nucleotides read TGTGCCAGCAGCCCCCTGGGGGACGGATCACTCTATGGCTACACCTTC. The rearrangement joins TRBV7-2 to TRBJ1-2; tentative D call: TRBD1 (5 bases). Per germline, CDR1 SGHTA and CDR2 FQGNSA. Trimming took off 5 bases at V and 4 bases at J, with 20 bases between the two ends. This CDR3 has 16 residues.

V and J are TRBV7-6 and TRBJ2-1, with D perhaps given as TRBD1 or TRBD2 (6 bases each). V was clipped by 5 bases and J by 3 bases, with 11 bases between them. In germline, CDR1 is SGHVS, CDR2 FNYEAQ. CDR3 length equals 14 residues. Here the CDR3 reads CASSRGTNYNEQFF. CDR3 DNA sequence: TGTGCCAGCAGCCGGGGGACAAACTACAATGAGCAGTTCTTC.

This clonotype was picked up many times. The chain recombines TRBV4-1 with TRBJ1-5, with D unclear. The CDR3 runs 15 residues. Per the germline V gene, CDR1 is MGHRA and CDR2 is YSYEKL. The ends were cut back, 1 base at V and 4 bases at J, with 11 bases in the middle. This CDR3 is CASSQVADENQPQHF. CDR3 nucleotide sequence: TGCGCCAGCAGCCAAGTAGCGGACGAAAATCAGCCCCAGCATTTT.

This clonotype came up many times. The J gene is TRBJ2-7, the V gene TRBV5-1; D gene uncertain. V was cut by 0 bases and J by 0 bases, with 7 bases left in between. From germline, CDR1 is SGHRS and CDR2 YFSETQ. This CDR3 region has 14 residues. CDR3 DNA sequence: TGCGCCAGCAGCTTGGAGGTCACCTCCTACGAGCAGTACTTC. This translates into CASSLEVTSYEQYF.

This clonotype was counted only a few times. The chain carries TRBV7-2 and TRBJ1-5; D unclear. The CDR3 loop spans 13 amino acids. Trimming shortened V by 1 base and J by 6 bases, and 7 bases separated the two germline ends. The germline gives CDR1 SGHTA, CDR2 FQGNSA. The CDR3 coding sequence is TGTGCCAGCAGCTTAGTTGCCGCTCAGCCCCAGCATTTT. Protein product: CASSLVAAQPQHF.

CDR3 protein: CASSLTRGTGNEQFF. The CDR3 DNA is TGTGCCAGCAGCTTAACGAGGGGTACTGGCAATGAGCAGTTCTTC. This chain connects TRBV7-2 to TRBJ2-1, with D tentatively TRBD1 or TRBD2 (5 bases each). The germline CDR1 and CDR2 sequences are SGHTA and FQGNSA. V dropped 2 bases and J dropped 6 bases, with 14 bases sitting between them. The CDR3 spans 15 residues.

The rearrangement uses TRBV4-2 and TRBJ2-3, with D perhaps matching TRBD1 or TRBD2 (6 bases each). The germline V gene encodes CDR1 LGHNA and CDR2 YNFKEQ. CDR3 length equals 18 residues. V shed 4 bases and J shed 3 bases, with 23 bases lying between them. CDR3 protein: CASSLSGAPLSQTDTQYF. In DNA, the CDR3 is TGTGCCAGCAGCCTCTCGGGGGCCCCCCTATCCCAAACAGATACGCAGTATTTT.

The table lists this clonotype with many counts. The chain joins TRBV12-3 or TRBV12-4 to TRBJ2-3; 9 nucleotides line up with TRBD2. Trimming at V came to 8 bases and at J to 3 bases, leaving 6 bases not matched to a gene. The CDR3 is 14 amino acids. The CDR3, as DNA: TGTGCCAGCGGGACCAGCGGGGGGACAGATACGCAGTATTTT. Its protein is CASGTSGGTDTQYF.

The chain recombines TRBV5-1 with TRBJ2-7; perhaps TRBD2 as D (7 bases). Per germline, CDR1 SGHRS and CDR2 YFSETQ. Trimming cost V 3 bases and J 7 bases, with 20 bases left between them. CDR3 length: 15 residues. The CDR3 region is CASSSWGGGNEEQYF. CDR3 sequence (DNA): TGCGCCAGCAGCTCCTGGGGGGGCGGCAATGAGGAGCAGTACTTC.

This chain joins TRBV3-2 and TRBJ2-2; TRBD2, the D gene given by the table, was not confirmed from the DNA. TRBV3-2 has pseudogene status. The CDR3 is 15 residues long. CDR3 loop: CASSQGPAGSGELFF. The CDR3 nucleotides read TGTGCCAGCAGCCAGGGTCCAGCGGGGAGCGGGGAGCTGTTTTTT.

Only a few counts were recorded for this clonotype. The chain is built from TRBV20-1 and TRBJ1-3, with D unresolved. The CDR3 runs 14 residues. Per germline, CDR1 DFQATT and CDR2 SNEGSKA (reference sequence). V lost 3 bases and J lost 0, with 9 bases in between. The CDR3 coding sequence is TGCAGTGCTAGGGAACTGACCTCTGGAAACACCATATATTTT. It yields the protein CSARELTSGNTIYF.

V usage is TRBV12-3 or TRBV12-4 and J usage is TRBJ2-3; 14 nucleotides agree with TRBD2. V gave up 9 bases and J gave up 5 bases; unmatched junction bases: 4. The CDR3 contains 14 residues. As DNA, the CDR3 is TGTGCCAGTGGGACTAGCGGGGGCCAAGATACGCAGTATTTT. Translating it yields CASGTSGGQDTQYF.

This chain uses TRBV6-5 with TRBJ1-4; 9 bases fit TRBD1. The CDR3 extends over 17 amino acids. Germline trimming cut 5 bases from V and 6 bases from J; bases unmatched to any gene: 13. Germline V gene lookup returns CDR1 MNHEY and CDR2 SVGAGI. CDR3 sequence reads: CASSRGQGKGIDEKLFF. The DNA of the CDR3 is TGTGCCAGCAGTCGAGGACAGGGGAAGGGAATTGATGAAAAACTGTTTTTT.